The 32 T cell receptor beta chains below all came from one sample that was sequenced in a study of blood T cell repertoires in COVID-19. Using immunoSEQ multiplex PCR, the repertoire was profiled, and TCRdb retains in-frame clones only, with some absent. Of tens of thousands of clones detected, approximately 93% appear once; the ten largest clones hold roughly 2.7%. The sequencing input was peripheral blood. The receptor set was obtained from a man aged 65-85 years with active COVID-19.

The genes are TRBV6-5 and TRBJ2-1; TRBD2 might be the D (6 bases). Trimming pared 5 bases from V and 0 bases from J, leaving 8 bases between. The CDR3 has 14 amino acids. Germline V CDR1 and CDR2: MNHEY, SVGAGI. The CDR3 DNA reads TGTGCCAGCAGTCGGGGGAGCTCCTACAATGAGCAGTTCTTC. Amino acids: CASSRGSSYNEQFF.

The chain couples TRBV6-1 to TRBJ1-4; 8 nucleotides line up with TRBD1. J gave up 0 bases and V 3 bases, and 12 bases lay outside the gene matches. Germline V gene data show CDR1 as MNHNS and CDR2 as SASEGT. CDR3 length: 19 residues. Here the CDR3 reads CASSENRGQALTTNEKLFF. The CDR3 region has the DNA TGTGCCAGCAGTGAGAACCGGGGACAGGCGCTAACAACTAATGAAAAACTGTTTTTT.

This rearrangement joins TRBV2 to TRBJ2-2; D is possibly TRBD2 (5 bases). In germline, CDR1 is SNHLY, CDR2 FYNNEI. V was trimmed by 7 bases and J by 6 bases, leaving 18 bases between them. The CDR3 extends over 15 amino acids. This chain's CDR3 is CASIGLASGSGELFF. CDR3 DNA: TGTGCCAGCATAGGTCTAGCATCCGGATCCGGGGAGCTGTTTTTT.

This sequence joins TRBV2 and TRBJ1-1; 7 nucleotides line up with TRBD1. Germline loops: CDR1 SNHLY, CDR2 FYNNEI. The V and J ends lost 8 bases and 1 base, in that order; junction bases with no gene match: 10. The CDR3 contains 15 residues. The CDR3 coding sequence is TGTGCCAGCTCCAGGGGGAGGCAAACGAACACTGAAGCTTTCTTT. Protein: CASSRGRQTNTEAFF.

CDR3 nucleotides: TGTGCCAGCAGCCACCCCGGGACTAGCGGGGGCCTTACCTCCTACGAGCAGTACTTC. This encodes CASSHPGTSGGLTSYEQYF. The rearrangement uses TRBV3-1 (or the pseudogene TRBV3-2) and TRBJ2-7; 14 bases are a match to TRBD2. The CDR3 totals 19 residues. Germline-derived CDR1 and CDR2 are LGHDT and YNNKEL (reference sequence). V lost 3 bases and J lost 0; bases outside the gene matches: 10.

A word on this clone: This specimen includes other DNA sequences encoding the same CDR3. The V call is TRBV2, the J call TRBJ2-5; D is unresolved. This CDR3 is 12 amino acids long. Germline loops: CDR1 SNHLY, CDR2 FYNNEI. Trimming took 1 base from V and 5 from J, leaving 5 bases between them. The CDR3 coding sequence is TGTGCCAGCAGTGAAGGCGGCGAGACCCAGTACTTC. Its protein product is CASSEGGETQYF.

V and J are TRBV27 and TRBJ2-7; 9 bases fit TRBD1. CDR1 is MNHEY, CDR2 SMNVEV, per germline (reference sequence). CDR3 length: 13 amino acids. J was trimmed by 3 bases and V by 6 bases; bases with no gene match: 3. CDR3 nucleotides: TGTGCCAGCAGGAGGACAGGGGACTACGAGCAGTACTTC. Amino acid sequence: CASRRTGDYEQYF.

The genes are TRBV5-4 and TRBJ2-7; the D gene is possibly TRBD2 (5 bases). The CDR3 spans 14 residues. With 4 bases removed from V and 0 bases from J, the gap between germline ends came to 11 bases. Germline V gives CDR1 SGHNT, CDR2 YYREEE (reference sequence). CDR3 protein: CASSVERYSYEQYF. The CDR3, as DNA: TGTGCCAGCAGCGTGGAGCGGTACTCCTACGAGCAGTACTTC.

V usage is TRBV5-8 and J usage is TRBJ1-6; D is undetermined. CDR1 SGHTS and CDR2 YDEGEE come from the germline V gene. This CDR3 comprises 15 residues. V shed 0 bases and J shed 9 bases, with 13 bases lying between them. In DNA, the CDR3 is TGTGCCAGCAGCTTGGTGGCCGGGATGAGTTCACCCCTCCACTTT. Protein: CASSLVAGMSSPLHF.

The chain joins TRBV11-3 to TRBJ2-1; TRBD2 matches 11 bases. The trim removed 1 base at V and 8 bases at J, leaving 13 bases unmatched. The germline V gene encodes CDR1 SGHNT and CDR2 YENEEA. The CDR3 spans 18 residues. The CDR3 sequence is CASSLGASGGSQMDEQFF. CDR3 nucleotide sequence: TGTGCCAGCAGCTTAGGGGCTAGCGGGGGGTCCCAGATGGATGAGCAGTTCTTC. Supplemented by reference TRBV11-3 and TRBJ2-1, the full variable domain reads EAGVVQSPRYKIIEKKQPVAFWCNPISGHNTLYWYLQNLGQGPELLIRYENEEAVDDSQLPKDRFSAERLKGVDSTLKIQPAELGDSAVYLCASSLGASGGSQMDEQFFGPGTRLTVL.

The V gene is TRBV10-1, the J gene TRBJ1-1; D is unclear. The CDR3 spans 16 residues. CDR1 and CDR2 from the germline V gene are WNHNN and SYGVQD (reference sequence). Trimming stripped 0 bases from V and 0 bases from J, with 11 bases between. CDR3 protein: CASSESPTGMNTEAFF. The CDR3 bases are TGCGCCAGCAGTGAGTCCCCGACTGGAATGAACACTGAAGCTTTCTTT.

The DNA of the CDR3 is TGCAGCGTTGGTCAGGTACAAGAGACCCAGTACTTC. It encodes CSVGQVQETQYF. This chain links TRBV29-1 with TRBJ2-5; D gene ambiguous. The ends were cut back, 4 bases at V and 2 bases at J, with 8 bases in the middle. Per germline, CDR1 SQVTM and CDR2 ANQGSEA. The CDR3 runs 12 residues.

The V call is TRBV18, the J call TRBJ1-5, with D uncertain. V dropped 0 bases and J dropped 4 bases, with 13 bases sitting between them. The CDR3 contains 16 residues. CDR1 and CDR2 from the germline V gene are KGHSH and LQKENI. The CDR3 sequence: CASSPPGGPTNQPQHF. The DNA for the CDR3 is TGTGCCAGCTCACCACCCGGCGGGCCGACGAATCAGCCCCAGCATTTT.

This chain uses TRBV14 with TRBJ1-1, with 12 bases matching TRBD1. With 2 bases clipped from V and 1 base from J, the junction kept 11 bases outside the gene matches. Per germline, CDR1 SGHDN and CDR2 FVKESK. This CDR3 has 19 residues. The DNA of the CDR3 is TGTGCCAGCAGCCAATTCGGGACAGGGGGCGTGGGACCGAACACTGAAGCTTTCTTT. Translation: CASSQFGTGGVGPNTEAFF.

For the CDR3, the DNA is TGTGCCAGCAGCCCGTCTAGCGGGGGAGCATACGAGCAGTACTTC. Translation gives CASSPSSGGAYEQYF. V is TRBV6-2 or TRBV6-3 and J is TRBJ2-7; TRBD2 agrees at 10 bases. V dropped 6 bases and J dropped 4; count of bases not matched to a gene: 9. Germline V gene lookup returns CDR1 MNHEY and CDR2 SVGEGT. The CDR3 has 15 amino acids.

On this clone: An end of the junction does not agree with germline; a read error may underlie this. The chain has TRBV9 and TRBJ2-7, with TRBD2 matching over 8 bases. Looked up from germline, CDR1 is SGDLS and CDR2 is YYNGEE. This CDR3 is 14 amino acids long. The CDR3 spells CASSVFERGPNLDF. CDR3 nucleotides: TGTGCCAGCAGCGTTTTCGAGCGGGGGCCAAACTTGGACTTC.

The J gene is TRBJ1-1, the V gene TRBV6-5; 9 nucleotides agree with TRBD1. Looked up from germline, CDR1 is MNHEY and CDR2 is SVGAGI. CDR3 length equals 16 residues. Losses at the gene ends were 2 bases for V and 3 bases for J; bases not matched to a gene: 7. CDR3 in DNA: TGTGCCAGCAGTTACAGAATCGACAGGGGGGACACTGAAGCTTTCTTT. This gives the protein CASSYRIDRGDTEAFF.

The CDR3 loop reads CASSQVRGTGELFF. CDR3 nucleotides: TGTGCCAGCAGCCAGGTTCGGGGCACCGGGGAGCTGTTTTTT. This chain joins TRBV14 and TRBJ2-2; D perhaps matches TRBD2 (5 bases). This CDR3 is built from 14 residues. The V and J ends lost 3 bases and 4 bases respectively, with 9 bases between them. Germline-derived CDR1 and CDR2 are SGHDN and FVKESK.

The V gene is TRBV4-1, the J gene TRBJ1-5, with a tentative D call TRBD1 (6 bases). The CDR3 runs to 20 residues. Trimming removed 0 bases from V and 4 bases from J, with 25 bases in between. Looked up from germline, CDR1 is MGHRA and CDR2 is YSYEKL. CDR3 sequence reads: CASSQDYVGGAARGNQPQHF. CDR3 in DNA: TGCGCCAGCAGCCAAGATTACGTCGGGGGGGCAGCTCGAGGGAATCAGCCCCAGCATTTT.

This rearrangement joins TRBV6-5 to TRBJ1-2; TRBD1 matches at 9 bases. The V and J ends lost 5 bases and 4 bases, in that order; junction bases with no gene match: 2. Germline CDR1 reads MNHEY; CDR2 reads SVGAGI. The CDR3 runs 13 residues. The CDR3 region is CASSRGQGYGYTF. CDR3 bases: TGTGCCAGCAGTAGGGGACAGGGCTATGGCTACACCTTC.

In this sample, this clone turned up once. The chain is built from TRBV7-2 and TRBJ2-2, with TRBD1 matching over 8 bases. With V trimmed by 9 bases and J by 0 bases, 3 bases remained unmatched. The CDR3 sequence is 14 residues long. CDR1 and CDR2 from the germline V gene are SGHTA and FQGNSA. CDR3 sequence (DNA): TGTGCCAGTCGGGACAGGCCGAACACCGGGGAGCTGTTTTTT. This codes for CASRDRPNTGELFF.

This clone was detected once. The J gene is TRBJ1-5, the V gene TRBV3-1 (or the pseudogene TRBV3-2); tentative D call: TRBD1 (6 bases). Deletions cut 0 bases from V and 3 bases from J, with 12 bases between. Germline V gives CDR1 LGHDT, CDR2 YNNKEL (reference sequence). This CDR3 comprises 16 residues. In DNA form, the CDR3 reads TGTGCCAGCAGCCAAGAAGGGGGAGGGAACAATCAGCCCCAGCATTTT. This encodes CASSQEGGGNNQPQHF.

This clone was counted a single time. The chain recombines TRBV5-5 with TRBJ2-7, with TRBD2 as a possible D gene (7 bases). The CDR3 consists of 15 residues. Deletions cut 0 bases from V and 6 bases from J, with 16 bases between. Germline CDR1 SGHKS, CDR2 YYEKEE (reference sequence). This CDR3 reads CASSLVGGPNSEQYV. CDR3 nucleotide sequence: TGTGCCAGCAGCTTGGTGGGGGGGCCAAACTCCGAGCAGTACGTC.

This clone was observed once. The chain carries TRBV6-1 and TRBJ2-5, with 8 bases lining up with TRBD2. Germline values: CDR1 MNHNS, CDR2 SASEGT. Trimming cost V 2 bases and J 0 bases; bases outside gene matches: 11. The CDR3 length is 18 residues. DNA for the CDR3: TGTGCCAGCAGTGAAAGCCGGCGGGCTAGCGGGTACCAAGAGACCCAGTACTTC. Residues: CASSESRRASGYQETQYF.

J is TRBJ1-2 and V is TRBV9; maybe TRBD1 (5 bases). Germline V gives CDR1 SGDLS, CDR2 YYNGEE. The CDR3 runs to 15 residues. V lost 4 bases, J lost 0 bases, and 13 bases lay in between. CDR3 in DNA: TGTGCCAGCAGCCCCACAGGCAAACCTAACTATGGCTACACCTTC. Translated, it gives CASSPTGKPNYGYTF.

The chain links TRBV5-6 to TRBJ2-5, with 7 bases fitting TRBD1. CDR3 length equals 16 residues. V trimming: 2 bases; J trimming: 4 bases; junction bases outside the gene matches: 11. Germline V gene lookup returns CDR1 SGHDT and CDR2 YYEEEE. CDR3 sequence reads: CASSFRATGLRETQYF. The CDR3 region has the DNA TGTGCCAGCAGCTTTCGTGCGACAGGGCTCCGAGAGACCCAGTACTTC.

The V and J genes are TRBV19 and TRBJ1-4; TRBD1 aligns across 7 bases. Germline lookup yields CDR1 LNHDA and CDR2 SQIVND (reference sequence). This CDR3 region has 14 residues. After removal of 5 bases from V and 1 base from J, the junction contained 1 base not matched to a gene. CDR3 protein: CASSYRGTNEKLFF. DNA for the CDR3: TGTGCCAGTAGTTACAGGGGAACTAATGAAAAACTGTTTTTT. The full variable domain, with the rest looked up from reference TRBV19 and TRBJ1-4, is DGGITQSPKYLFRKEGQNVTLSCEQNLNHDAMYWYRQDPGQGLRLIYYSQIVNDFQKGDIAEGYSVSREKKESFPLTVTSAQKNPTAFYLCASSYRGTNEKLFFGSGTQLSVL.

The V call is TRBV7-9, the J call TRBJ2-2; D gene ambiguous. This CDR3 spans 14 amino acids. Germline V gene data show CDR1 as SEHNR and CDR2 as FQNEAQ (reference sequence). V was clipped by 5 bases and J by 6 bases, with 13 bases between them. CDR3 region: CASSKVAAAGELFF. DNA for the CDR3: TGTGCCAGCAGCAAGGTCGCGGCTGCCGGGGAGCTGTTTTTT.

The chain combines TRBV24-1 with TRBJ2-7; TRBD1 matches at 8 bases. This CDR3 has 16 residues. V lost 3 bases to trimming and J lost 2 bases; unmatched junction nucleotides: 8. Germline V gene data show CDR1 as KGHDR and CDR2 as SFDVKD. The CDR3 bases are TGTGCCACCAGTGATATAGACAGGGGCGGAACCTACGAGCAGTACGTC. It is translated as CATSDIDRGGTYEQYV.

The chain employs TRBV7-7 and TRBJ2-1, with a tentative D call TRBD2 (5 bases). There are 13 residues in the CDR3. Germline CDR1 SSHAT, CDR2 FNYEAQ (reference sequence). Trimming removed 4 bases from V and 10 bases from J, with 14 bases in between. CDR3 sequence (DNA): TGTGCCAGCAGCTCGCATCTAGCCGCGGAGCAGTTCTTC. It encodes CASSSHLAAEQFF.

The genes are TRBV14 and TRBJ2-7; TRBD1 agrees at 9 bases. This CDR3 region has 19 residues. The junction had 17 bases not matched to a gene; V was cut back by 2 bases and J by 3 bases. Germline CDR1 is SGHDN and CDR2 is FVKESK. CDR3 amino acids: CASSQIPGTGISKVYEQYF. CDR3 sequence (DNA): TGTGCCAGCAGCCAAATCCCCGGGACAGGGATTTCTAAGGTCTACGAGCAGTACTTC.

The chain joins TRBV5-6 to TRBJ2-5; D is perhaps TRBD1 (7 bases). Looked up from germline, CDR1 is SGHDT and CDR2 is YYEEEE. Trimming left V 0 bases short and J 5 bases short, with 14 bases between. The length of the CDR3 is 15 residues. CDR3 sequence: CASSLVEGAGETQYF. The CDR3 DNA reads TGTGCCAGCAGCTTGGTGGAGGGGGCCGGGGAGACCCAGTACTTC.